The 27 T cell receptor beta chains below all came from one sample that was sequenced in a study of blood T cell repertoires in COVID-19. Libraries were prepared by immunoSEQ multiplex PCR; TCRdb keeps only in-frame clonotypes and omits some of them. The sample includes 150,000 to 180,000 clones, around 78% seen only once; the top ten take around 1.7%. The specimen sequenced was peripheral blood. The receptor source for this set is an elderly man with acute or convalescent COVID-19.

This rearrangement joins TRBV7-9 to TRBJ1-6, with D perhaps matching TRBD1 (6 bases). The V gene's germline CDR1 is SEHNR and CDR2 FQNEAQ (reference sequence). The CDR3 extends over 12 amino acids. With 7 bases removed from V and 16 bases from J, the gap between germline ends came to 17 bases. CDR3 DNA: TGTGCCAGCAACATCGGGGGGCATCCTCTCCACTTT. Its protein product is CASNIGGHPLHF.

This clone showed up just a few times. The CDR3 DNA reads as TGTGCCAGCAGATCCACCGGGAGCTCATGGTACAATGAGCAGTTCTTC. Amino acids: CASRSTGSSWYNEQFF. The chain employs TRBV28 and TRBJ2-1; D is possibly TRBD2 (6 bases). Trimming stripped 6 bases from V and 4 bases from J, with 19 bases between. The germline CDR1 and CDR2 sequences are MDHEN and SYDVKM. This CDR3 has 16 amino acids.

The chain is built from TRBV7-2 and TRBJ1-1; D is possibly TRBD1 (5 bases). This CDR3 is built from 15 residues. Germline CDR1 SGHTA, CDR2 FQGNSA. V lost 3 bases and J 8 bases, leaving 19 bases between the germline ends. CDR3 bases: TGTGCCAGCAGCTTGAACGGTAGGGGACTTACCGAAGCTTTCTTT. Translation gives CASSLNGRGLTEAFF.

The gene calls are TRBV19 and TRBJ1-1; 8 positions match TRBD1. CDR1 LNHDA and CDR2 SQIVND come from the germline V gene (reference sequence). Trimming at V came to 3 bases and at J to 5 bases, leaving 11 bases not matched to a gene. CDR3 size: 16 residues. CDR3 region: CASSITFQGAGTEAFF. The CDR3 region has the DNA TGTGCCAGTAGTATCACATTTCAGGGGGCGGGGACTGAAGCTTTCTTT. Based on the CDR3 plus reference TRBV19 and TRBJ1-1, the full variable domain is DGGITQSPKYLFRKEGQNVTLSCEQNLNHDAMYWYRQDPGQGLRLIYYSQIVNDFQKGDIAEGYSVSREKKESFPLTVTSAQKNPTAFYLCASSITFQGAGTEAFFGQGTRLTVV.

In its sample, this clone was seen a few times. V is TRBV5-6 and J is TRBJ2-7; 8 bases fit TRBD1. Germline V gene sequence: CDR1 SGHDT, CDR2 YYEEEE. The V gene end was trimmed by 5 bases and the J gene end by 1 base; junction bases not matched to a gene: 8. The CDR3 has 15 amino acids. In DNA, the CDR3 is TGTGCCAGCAGAAGGACAGGGTCTTCATCCTACGAGCAGTACGTC. Encoded protein: CASRRTGSSSYEQYV.

V usage is TRBV15 and J usage is TRBJ1-3; TRBD1 matches at 7 bases. CDR1 and CDR2 (germline): LNHNV, YYDKDF (reference sequence). V was clipped by 1 base and J by 3 bases; unmatched bases: 9. This CDR3 is built from 17 residues. The CDR3 bases are TGTGCCACCAGCAGAGCGGAGGCAGGGGGATTTGGAAACACCATATATTTT. Protein: CATSRAEAGGFGNTIYF.

The chain uses TRBV10-3 and TRBJ2-5, with D perhaps TRBD2 (5 bases). The CDR3 extends over 14 amino acids. From germline, CDR1 is ENHRY and CDR2 SYGVKD. V dropped 7 bases and J dropped 5 bases, with 17 bases sitting between them. The CDR3 nucleotides are TGTGCCATCACGTCGGGGAACCCCGGGGAGACCCAGTACTTC. It translates to CAITSGNPGETQYF.

The chain links TRBV27 to TRBJ1-5; 8 positions match TRBD1. Germline trimming cut 4 bases from V and 6 bases from J; bases unmatched to any gene: 11. From germline, CDR1 is MNHEY and CDR2 SMNVEV (reference sequence). The CDR3 is made up of 16 amino acids. CDR3 region: CASSSGQGTRSQPQHF. The CDR3 nucleotides read TGTGCCAGCAGTTCCGGACAGGGCACAAGAAGTCAGCCCCAGCATTTT.

The rearrangement links TRBV6-2 or TRBV6-3 to TRBJ1-1, with 9 positions matching TRBD1. Germline V gives CDR1 MNHEY, CDR2 SVGEGT. The V gene end was trimmed by 4 bases and the J gene end by 4 bases; junction bases not matched to a gene: 4. The CDR3 is made up of 14 amino acids. DNA for the CDR3: TGTGCCAGCAGTTCTGCACAGGGGGCCACTGAAGCTTTCTTT. Protein product: CASSSAQGATEAFF.

The gene calls are TRBV5-1 and TRBJ1-5; the match to TRBD1 covers 7 bases. The CDR3 runs 15 residues. From germline, CDR1 is SGHRS and CDR2 YFSETQ. The V segment lost 1 base and the J segment 6 bases; nucleotides outside the gene matches: 7. CDR3 nucleotides: TGCGCCAGCAGCTTGAGTACAGGGGAGCGTCAGCCCCAGCATTTT. Translating it yields CASSLSTGERQPQHF.

The chain couples TRBV29-1 to TRBJ1-2, with D perhaps matching TRBD1 (6 bases). With 3 bases removed from V and 8 bases from J, the gap between germline ends came to 7 bases. The germline CDR1 and CDR2 sequences are SQVTM and ANQGSEA. The CDR3 spans 10 residues. CDR3 protein: CSVDRGGYTF. The CDR3 bases are TGCAGCGTTGACAGGGGAGGCTACACCTTC.

This chain connects TRBV7-2 to TRBJ1-1; D is undetermined. The CDR3 covers 13 residues. Germline assignment: CDR1 SGHTA and CDR2 FQGNSA. Between the trimmed V and J ends, which lost 0 bases and 7 bases, there was a span of 9 bases. CDR3 in amino acids: CASSLAPTGEAFF. In nucleotides, the CDR3 is TGTGCCAGCAGCTTAGCGCCGACGGGTGAAGCTTTCTTT. Drawing the rest from reference TRBV7-2 and TRBJ1-1, the complete variable domain is GAGVSQSPSNKVTEKGKDVELRCDPISGHTALYWYRQSLGQGLEFLIYFQGNSAPDKSGLPSDRFSAERTGGSVSTLTIQRTQQEDSAVYLCASSLAPTGEAFFGQGTRLTVV.

The chain carries TRBV10-1 and TRBJ1-1; a possible D gene is TRBD1 (6 bases). From germline, CDR1 is WNHNN and CDR2 SYGVQD (reference sequence). The length of the CDR3 is 15 residues. V lost 5 bases to trimming and J lost 6 bases, with 19 bases between them. This CDR3 is CASSPGGQMKSEAFF. The CDR3 coding sequence is TGCGCCAGCAGTCCGGGCGGACAGATGAAGTCTGAAGCTTTCTTT.

The chain combines TRBV6-6 with TRBJ1-4; possible D gene TRBD1, 5 bases. Per the germline V gene, CDR1 is MNHNY and CDR2 is SVGAGI (reference sequence). The CDR3 covers 14 residues. The V and J ends lost 8 bases and 0 bases respectively, with 10 bases between them. CDR3 DNA sequence: TGTGCCAGCTCGGCACAGGCAACTAATGAAAAACTGTTTTTT. Amino acid sequence: CASSAQATNEKLFF.

This clone was counted only a few times. CDR3 nucleotides: TGTGCCAGCAGTGTGACACTCTATAATTCACCCCTCCACTTT. Protein product: CASSVTLYNSPLHF. The V gene is TRBV27, the J gene TRBJ1-6; unclear D gene. CDR1 and CDR2 (germline): MNHEY, SMNVEV (reference sequence). This CDR3 region has 14 residues. V dropped 5 bases and J dropped 3 bases, with 8 bases sitting between them.

The J gene is TRBJ2-3, the V gene TRBV3-1 (or the pseudogene TRBV3-2); 11 positions match TRBD2. The CDR3 consists of 15 residues. Trimming cost V 5 bases and J 0 bases; bases outside gene matches: 1. Germline CDR1 is LGHDT and CDR2 is YNNKEL (reference sequence). The CDR3 protein is CASSRLAGSTDTQYF. Here the CDR3 DNA reads TGTGCCAGCAGCAGACTAGCGGGGAGCACAGATACGCAGTATTTT.

The rearrangement joins TRBV6-5 to TRBJ1-4; D is unclear. V was shortened by 0 bases and J by 7 bases, with 9 bases between the two germline ends. The CDR3 has 14 residues. Germline lookup yields CDR1 MNHEY and CDR2 SVGAGI. The CDR3 sequence: CASSYSSSGEKLFF. CDR3 nucleotides: TGTGCCAGCAGTTACTCATCCTCGGGTGAAAAACTGTTTTTT.

V is TRBV19 and J is TRBJ2-1; 8 bases align to TRBD1. CDR1 and CDR2 from the germline V gene are LNHDA and SQIVND (reference sequence). This CDR3 has 16 amino acids. V shed 1 base, J shed 5 bases, and the junction held 7 bases outside the gene matches. The CDR3 loop is CASSIVGQGPDNEQFF. The CDR3 bases are TGTGCCAGTAGTATAGTTGGACAGGGCCCGGACAATGAGCAGTTCTTC.

The chain joins TRBV4-2 to TRBJ1-4, with D unclear. The V gene's germline CDR1 is LGHNA and CDR2 YNFKEQ. V was cut by 4 bases and J by 7 bases, with 13 bases left in between. This CDR3 spans 14 amino acids. The CDR3 region is CASSRRGGGEKLFF. DNA of the CDR3: TGTGCCAGCAGCCGTCGTGGAGGTGGTGAAAAACTGTTTTTT.

This clone was observed once. The V call is TRBV6-5, the J call TRBJ1-1, with 9 bases lining up with TRBD1. The CDR3 consists of 14 residues. J was trimmed by 4 bases and V by 2 bases; bases with no gene match: 2. The germline gives CDR1 MNHEY, CDR2 SVGAGI. CDR3 sequence (DNA): TGTGCCAGCAGTTACGGACAGGGGTTCACTGAAGCTTTCTTT. This codes for CASSYGQGFTEAFF.

The table lists this clone with a count of one. The chain combines TRBV18 with TRBJ2-2; 12 bases agree with TRBD2. This CDR3 has 18 amino acids. Trimming removed 3 bases from V and 4 bases from J; junction bases left unmatched: 9. Germline values: CDR1 KGHSH, CDR2 LQKENI. The CDR3 DNA reads as TGTGCCAGCTCACCCCAAAGGACTAGCGGGACCACCACCGGGGAGCTGTTTTTT. The encoded protein is CASSPQRTSGTTTGELFF.

The chain is built from TRBV6-4 and TRBJ2-7; TRBD1 matches at 10 bases. The CDR3 sequence is 14 residues long. Per the germline V gene, CDR1 is MRHNA and CDR2 is SNTAGT. V was pared by 7 bases and J by 0 bases, with 3 bases of the junction left unmatched. The CDR3 DNA is TGTGCCAGCACGGGACAGGGGCTCTCCTACGAGCAGTACGTC. Its protein is CASTGQGLSYEQYV.

V usage is TRBV5-6 and J usage is TRBJ1-2, with a possible D match to TRBD1 (6 bases). Germline CDR1 reads SGHDT; CDR2 reads YYEEEE. The CDR3 is 13 residues long. Between the trimmed V and J ends, which lost 0 bases and 10 bases, there was a span of 13 bases. The CDR3 region has the DNA TGTGCCAGCAGCTTGGAGGGGGTCAGGATCTACACCTTC. It is translated as CASSLEGVRIYTF.

J is TRBJ2-7 and V is TRBV11-3; D may be TRBD1 (6 bases). Germline CDR1 SGHNT, CDR2 YENEEA. Trimming left V 1 base short and J 1 base short, with 8 bases between. This CDR3 contains 14 residues. The DNA for the CDR3 is TGTGCCAGCAGCTTAGGTGGGACATCCTACGAGCAGTACTTC. Its translation is CASSLGGTSYEQYF.

The rearrangement uses TRBV2 and TRBJ1-5; D gene unclear. V lost 6 bases and J lost 2, with 14 bases in between. Germline V gives CDR1 SNHLY, CDR2 FYNNEI. CDR3 size: 15 residues. The CDR3 bases are TGTGCCAGCAGCGAAAGGGTCGGGGGCAATCAGCCCCAGCATTTT. It codes for CASSERVGGNQPQHF.

This chain uses TRBV19 with TRBJ2-6; tentative D call: TRBD2 (5 bases). V lost 4 bases and J 2 bases, leaving 9 bases between the germline ends. CDR3 length: 15 amino acids. Per the germline V gene, CDR1 is LNHDA and CDR2 is SQIVND (reference sequence). The chain's CDR3 is CASSNDGAGANVLTF. The CDR3 region has the DNA TGTGCCAGTAGTAACGACGGGGCTGGGGCCAACGTCCTGACTTTC.

The chain has TRBV5-1 and TRBJ2-3, with a possible D match to TRBD2 (6 bases). This CDR3 is built from 16 residues. Germline-derived CDR1 and CDR2 are SGHRS and YFSETQ. Trimming cost V 3 bases and J 2 bases, with 16 bases left between them. The chain's CDR3 is CASSWGPAGNTDTQYF. Here the CDR3 DNA reads TGCGCCAGCAGCTGGGGACCCGCGGGAAACACAGATACGCAGTATTTT.